These 9 T cell receptor beta chains were all obtained from the same sample, sequenced in a study of blood T cell repertoires in COVID-19 (TCRdb year 2020). The library was made by the immunoSEQ multiplex PCR assay. As stored in TCRdb, this immuneACCESS dataset retains in-frame rearrangements with V and J assigned. A fraction of the clones does not appear; measured against another copy, unresolved V genes explain less than half of the discrepancy, and the remainder lacks a known reason. Counted in this sample were 250,000 to 300,000 clones; 86% of them appeared once. The ten largest clones represent 10% to 15% of the sample. The material sequenced was peripheral blood. The receptors come from a woman in her 30s with COVID-19, enrolled during active disease.

This chain joins TRBV5-1 and TRBJ1-2; 9 bases line up with TRBD1. This CDR3 spans 14 amino acids. Germline V gene sequence: CDR1 SGHRS, CDR2 YFSETQ. The trim removed 4 bases at V and 3 bases at J, leaving 4 bases unmatched. The CDR3 loop is CASSRGQGYYGYTF. The DNA of the CDR3 is TGCGCCAGCAGCCGGGGACAGGGCTACTATGGCTACACCTTC.

This chain links TRBV28 with TRBJ2-1; 8 nucleotides line up with TRBD2. CDR3 size: 15 residues. The J segment lost 4 bases and the V segment lost 6 bases, leaving 8 bases of the junction unmatched. Germline assignment: CDR1 MDHEN and CDR2 SYDVKM. The CDR3 DNA reads as TGTGCCAGCAGAATTTGGCGGGGGGCGTACAATGAGCAGTTCTTC. The encoded protein is CASRIWRGAYNEQFF.

The V call is TRBV5-5, the J call TRBJ2-1, with TRBD2 matching 8 bases. The CDR3 extends over 14 amino acids. CDR1 is SGHKS, CDR2 YYEKEE, per germline (reference sequence). Trimming took 0 bases from V and 9 from J; bases not matched to a gene: 5. CDR3 region: CASSLGAGAPEQFF. DNA for the CDR3: TGTGCCAGCAGCTTGGGAGCGGGGGCTCCTGAGCAGTTCTTC.

The chain carries TRBV7-6 and TRBJ2-2; no clear D gene. Germline CDR1 and CDR2: SGHVS and FNYEAQ. The CDR3 is made up of 16 amino acids. V lost 1 base and J 5 bases, leaving 14 bases between the germline ends. CDR3 DNA: TGTGCCAGCAGCTTAGAGTTGGGCAGTCGGACCGGGGAGCTGTTTTTT. Residues: CASSLELGSRTGELFF.

This clone was picked up one time. The V and J genes are TRBV18 and TRBJ1-5; D perhaps matches TRBD1 (5 bases). CDR1 is KGHSH and CDR2 is LQKENI in the germline V gene. The ends were cut back, 3 bases at V and 7 bases at J, with 7 bases in the middle. The CDR3 length is 12 residues. The CDR3 sequence is CASSPGGQPQHF. The CDR3 nucleotides are TGTGCCAGCTCACCCGGGGGGCAGCCCCAGCATTTT.

V and J are TRBV6-5 and TRBJ2-2; D possibly corresponds to TRBD1 (5 bases). V shed 5 bases and J shed 4 bases, with 5 bases lying between them. The CDR3 spans 12 residues. Germline lookup yields CDR1 MNHEY and CDR2 SVGAGI. The CDR3 coding sequence is TGTGCCAGCAGTACAGGCACCGGGGAGCTGTTTTTT. Amino acids: CASSTGTGELFF.

This chain links TRBV6-2 or TRBV6-3 with TRBJ1-1; D may be TRBD1 (6 bases). The CDR3 has 12 amino acids. Germline V lookup: CDR1 MNHEY, CDR2 SVGEGT. V lost 6 bases and J lost 8, with 13 bases in between. This chain's CDR3 is CASSATTGEAFF. In DNA form, the CDR3 reads TGTGCCAGCAGCGCTACTACAGGGGAAGCTTTCTTT.

This chain connects TRBV5-6 to TRBJ1-3, with TRBD1 matching 7 bases. This CDR3 is 18 amino acids long. Germline trimming cut 0 bases from V and 8 bases from J; bases unmatched to any gene: 17. Germline V gives CDR1 SGHDT, CDR2 YYEEEE. CDR3 residues: CASSLVGTAPLSGDTIYF. The CDR3 DNA is TGTGCCAGCAGCTTGGTGGGGACAGCACCCTTATCGGGCGACACCATATATTTT.

The table lists this clone with a count of one. The V and J genes are TRBV20-1 and TRBJ2-7; a weak D match, TRBD1 (6 bases). This CDR3 has 11 amino acids. Looked up from germline, CDR1 is DFQATT and CDR2 is SNEGSKA (reference sequence). V shed 5 bases and J shed 9 bases, with 14 bases lying between them. The CDR3 nucleotides read TGCAGTGCTGCCCAGGGGACCGGGCAGTACTTC. It codes for CSAAQGTGQYF.